Listed here are 24 T cell receptor beta chains from one sample, sequenced in a study of control samples from healthy donors and cancer patients. Produced via immunoSEQ multiplex PCR; TCRdb's table is partial and in-frame only. The sample includes approximately 72,000 clones, 89% of them seen just once. The sequenced sample was blood. These TCRs come from a man aged 45-60 years in good health.

This clone was observed a single time. The chain carries TRBV6-6 and TRBJ2-5; D unclear. The CDR3 runs to 11 residues. The V end lost 6 bases, the J end lost 4 bases, and 6 bases lay between the germline ends. The germline V gene has CDR1 MNHNY and CDR2 SVGAGI (reference sequence). The CDR3 nucleotides read TGTGCCAGCAGAGTTACAGAGACCCAGTACTTC. This codes for CASRVTETQYF.

The chain is built from TRBV4-1 and TRBJ1-2; D uncertain. Looked up from germline, CDR1 is MGHRA and CDR2 is YSYEKL. Trimming took off 8 bases at V and 8 bases at J, with 6 bases between the two ends. The CDR3 is 9 amino acids. The CDR3 protein is CASPNGYTF. The DNA of the CDR3 is TGCGCCAGCCCGAACGGCTACACCTTC.

The chain links TRBV5-1 to TRBJ1-1; 8 bases are a match to TRBD1. From germline, CDR1 is SGHRS and CDR2 YFSETQ. The CDR3 runs 15 residues. Losses at the gene ends were 4 bases for V and 4 bases for J; bases not matched to a gene: 9. The CDR3 DNA is TGCGCCAGCAGCCATGGACAGGGATTAAGCACTGAAGCTTTCTTT. Its protein is CASSHGQGLSTEAFF.

This clone has only a few counts. The rearrangement links TRBV3-1 (or the pseudogene TRBV3-2) to TRBJ1-6; D is undetermined. CDR3 length equals 14 residues. Germline V lookup: CDR1 LGHDT, CDR2 YNNKEL (reference sequence). Trimming took off 2 bases at V and 9 bases at J, with 11 bases between the two ends. The CDR3 sequence is CASSQLTGTSPLHF. CDR3 coding DNA: TGTGCCAGCAGCCAACTAACGGGTACTTCACCCCTCCACTTT.

This chain links TRBV4-3 with TRBJ1-5; 7 bases line up with TRBD1. The J segment lost 2 bases and the V segment lost 3 bases, leaving 1 base of the junction unmatched. Looked up from germline, CDR1 is LGHNA and CDR2 is YSLEER. This CDR3 region has 14 residues. The CDR3 is CASSHGQGNQPQHF. CDR3 bases: TGCGCCAGCAGCCACGGACAGGGCAATCAGCCCCAGCATTTT.

The gene calls are TRBV20-1 and TRBJ1-4; perhaps TRBD1 as D (5 bases). Germline V gene lookup returns CDR1 DFQATT and CDR2 SNEGSKA (reference sequence). This CDR3 is built from 11 residues. The CDR3 bases are TGCAGGGGGGGGTCCGGTGAAAAACTGTTTTTT. It codes for CRGGSGEKLFF.

The chain employs TRBV3-1 (or the pseudogene TRBV3-2) and TRBJ1-1; 7 bases match TRBD1. Germline CDR1 LGHDT, CDR2 YNNKEL (reference sequence). This CDR3 is 17 amino acids long. V trimming: 4 bases; J trimming: 5 bases; junction bases outside the gene matches: 16. The CDR3 DNA follows: TGTGCCAGCAGCCCCTCCGGGGACAGAGGGGTTACGACTGAAGCTTTCTTT. Encoded protein: CASSPSGDRGVTTEAFF.

This rearrangement joins TRBV2 to TRBJ2-1; TRBD1 might be the D (6 bases). Trimming removed 0 bases from V and 2 bases from J, with 8 bases in between. The CDR3 has 15 residues. CDR1 and CDR2 from the germline V gene are SNHLY and FYNNEI. As DNA, the CDR3 is TGTGCCAGCAGTGAAGCGGGGGCAACCTACAATGAGCAGTTCTTC. Protein product: CASSEAGATYNEQFF.

The chain recombines TRBV11-3 with TRBJ2-1; no definite D call. The V and J ends lost 1 base and 3 bases respectively, with 10 bases between them. This CDR3 comprises 15 residues. Germline-derived CDR1 and CDR2 are SGHNT and YENEEA. The CDR3 is CASSLAPQGYNEQFF. The CDR3 nucleotides read TGTGCCAGCAGCTTAGCCCCACAAGGCTACAATGAGCAGTTCTTC.

The V call is TRBV2, the J call TRBJ2-1; perhaps D is TRBD1 or TRBD2 (5 bases each). The length of the CDR3 is 15 residues. The V end was cut by 6 bases, the J end by 0 bases, with 12 bases between. The germline gives CDR1 SNHLY, CDR2 FYNNEI. The DNA of the CDR3 is TGTGCCAGCAGGTCCGGGACGGGCTCCTACAATGAGCAGTTCTTC. Translation gives CASRSGTGSYNEQFF.

The rearrangement joins TRBV7-8 to TRBJ1-5; no definite D call. The CDR3 consists of 13 residues. V lost 3 bases and J lost 5, with 8 bases in between. The germline V gene encodes CDR1 SGHVS and CDR2 FQNEAQ. CDR3 sequence: CASSFLTDQPQHF. The CDR3 nucleotides are TGTGCCAGCAGCTTCTTGACGGATCAGCCCCAGCATTTT.

This clone was seen a few times. The rearrangement joins TRBV9 to TRBJ2-3; TRBD2 agrees at 9 bases. The germline V gene has CDR1 SGDLS and CDR2 YYNGEE. V shed 4 bases, J shed 1 base, and the junction held 10 bases outside the gene matches. There are 17 residues in the CDR3. The DNA for the CDR3 is TGTGCCAGCAGCCCAATCATGGGCGGGGGGGGCACAGATACGCAGTATTTT. Translating it yields CASSPIMGGGGTDTQYF.

This chain links TRBV6-5 with TRBJ1-6; TRBD1 agrees at 7 bases. The V segment lost 2 bases and the J segment 9 bases; nucleotides outside the gene matches: 10. Germline values: CDR1 MNHEY, CDR2 SVGAGI. The CDR3 is 16 amino acids. CDR3 nucleotides: TGTGCCAGCAGTTACACCCCTCCCCAGGGGGGTTCACCCCTCCACTTT. Its translation is CASSYTPPQGGSPLHF.

The V call is TRBV19, the J call TRBJ1-1; weak D call: TRBD1 (5 bases). Trimming left V 3 bases short and J 2 bases short, with 13 bases between. This CDR3 has 15 residues. Germline CDR1 is LNHDA and CDR2 is SQIVND (reference sequence). The CDR3, as DNA: TGTGCCAGTAGTATGGGCACAGGAGCCAACACTGAAGCTTTCTTT. Translation: CASSMGTGANTEAFF.

This clone was found once. The chain carries TRBV6-4 and TRBJ1-4; no clear D gene. The CDR3 consists of 12 residues. The germline CDR1 and CDR2 sequences are MRHNA and SNTAGT. Trimming took off 6 bases at V and 5 bases at J, with 7 bases between the two ends. CDR3 loop: CASRQANEKLFF. CDR3 nucleotide sequence: TGTGCCAGCAGGCAAGCGAATGAAAAACTGTTTTTT.

The rearrangement links TRBV12-3 or TRBV12-4 to TRBJ2-2; D ambiguous. The CDR3 is 11 amino acids. V lost 7 bases and J 4 bases, leaving 4 bases between the germline ends. The CDR3 region has the DNA TGTGCCAGCAAGGTCACCGGGGAGCTGTTTTTT. As protein: CASKVTGELFF.

The J gene is TRBJ2-1, the V gene TRBV7-9, with a tentative D call TRBD1 (6 bases). Per the germline V gene, CDR1 is SEHNR and CDR2 is FQNEAQ (reference sequence). The CDR3 length is 15 residues. Trimming removed 1 base from V and 8 bases from J, with 15 bases in between. CDR3 sequence reads: CASSLDRVPADEQFF. DNA of the CDR3: TGTGCCAGCAGCTTAGACAGGGTTCCCGCGGATGAGCAGTTCTTC.

This rearrangement joins TRBV19 to TRBJ1-5; D is unclear. The CDR3 consists of 16 residues. V was shortened by 6 bases and J by 3 bases, with 18 bases between the two germline ends. Germline values: CDR1 LNHDA, CDR2 SQIVND (reference sequence). The CDR3 sequence is CASSRQTTNPNQPQHF. CDR3 sequence (DNA): TGTGCCAGTAGCAGGCAGACTACTAACCCCAATCAGCCCCAGCATTTT. Variable domain in full (rest from reference TRBV19 and TRBJ1-5): DGGITQSPKYLFRKEGQNVTLSCEQNLNHDAMYWYRQDPGQGLRLIYYSQIVNDFQKGDIAEGYSVSREKKESFPLTVTSAQKNPTAFYLCASSRQTTNPNQPQHFGDGTRLSIL.

This chain connects TRBV27 to TRBJ2-7; no clear D gene. The germline CDR1 and CDR2 sequences are MNHEY and SMNVEV (reference sequence). The CDR3 is 14 amino acids. Trimming cost V 1 base and J 1 base, with 8 bases left between them. The CDR3, as DNA: TGTGCCAGCAGTTTATTTATCGATTCCTACGAGCAGTACTTC. Protein: CASSLFIDSYEQYF.

V is TRBV13 and J is TRBJ2-3; 12 bases line up with TRBD1. CDR3 length: 16 residues. The J segment lost 5 bases and the V segment lost 3 bases, leaving 6 bases of the junction unmatched. From germline, CDR1 is PRHDT and CDR2 FYEKMQ (reference sequence). CDR3 sequence: CASSLTGQGAEDTQYF. CDR3 bases: TGTGCCAGCAGCTTGACGGGACAGGGGGCAGAAGATACGCAGTATTTT.

The chain employs TRBV6-1 and TRBJ1-2; no reliable D call. The length of the CDR3 is 12 residues. Germline-derived CDR1 and CDR2 are MNHNS and SASEGT. V lost 2 bases, J lost 3 bases, and 4 bases lay in between. CDR3 DNA sequence: TGTGCCAGCAGTGAACAGGACTATGGCTACACCTTC. Translating gives CASSEQDYGYTF.

The V call is TRBV18, the J call TRBJ2-3; D may be TRBD2 (7 bases). V lost 4 bases and J 4 bases, leaving 12 bases between the germline ends. Germline CDR1 KGHSH, CDR2 LQKENI. The CDR3 has 14 residues. CDR3 loop: CASSLSGGADTQYF. The CDR3 DNA reads as TGTGCCAGCTCACTCTCGGGGGGCGCAGATACGCAGTATTTT.

CDR3 protein: CASRRQNEQKAFF. The DNA for the CDR3 is TGTGCCAGCAGACGACAGAACGAACAGAAGGCTTTCTTT. The V call is TRBV27, the J call TRBJ1-1, with D tentatively TRBD1 (5 bases). Germline V CDR1 and CDR2: MNHEY, SMNVEV (reference sequence). This CDR3 is 13 amino acids long. Trimming left V 6 bases short and J 11 bases short, with 19 bases between.

For this clone: The CDR3 ends on some other residue instead of the conserved phenylalanine or tryptophan, so this is likely a read error. No DNA is shown, since the ends of the CDR3 on it are uncertain; the CDR3 is the one TCRdb lists. J is TRBJ1-2 and V is TRBV5-1; the table's D call TRBD1 went unverified against the DNA. The CDR3 comprises 11 residues, both ends counted. Germline CDR1 SGHRS, CDR2 YFSETQ. The CDR3: CASRTGDRPEI.